This T cell receptor (beta chain) was captured in a study of tissue T cells after allogeneic stem cell transplantation. The sample holds a few counts of this clone. Antigen: not known. Genes here carry mouse names. The read terminates 1 residue ahead of where the CDR3 ends, so the germline J gene completes it. Other nucleotide sequences from this sample produce the same CDR3. As to time point: mouse harvest day 7 after allogeneic transplant. Each mouse received 10^7 T-cell-depleted marrow cells plus 10^6 splenic CD5+ T cells by tail vein. Mice had MHC-mismatched B6 into BALB/c GVHD, sampled day 7 or 14. Points from the study as a whole: Alloreactivity or antigen specificity of tissue TCRs was not determined; some clones might be host cells.

Generated by immunoSEQ multiplex PCR, the TCRdb table keeps only in-frame clones and is missing some. Among some 4,100 clones listed, roughly 50% were seen once. The CDR3 totals 14 residues. Trimming stripped 5 bases from V and 0 bases from J, with 7 bases between. In germline, CDR1 is SNHLY, CDR2 FYNGKV (reference sequence). Sequencing was done on a sample of gut tissue. The chain has TRBV3 and TRBJ1-4, with a weak D call TRBD1 (5 bases). This clonotype was sampled from a female BALB/c mouse given C57BL/6 T cells with graft-versus-host disease after an allogeneic hematopoietic cell transplant. CDR3 bases read: TGTGCCAGCAGCCTACAGGTTTCCAACGAAAGATTATTT. It translates to CASSLQVSNERLF. The whole CDR3 protein is CASSLQVSNERLFF.